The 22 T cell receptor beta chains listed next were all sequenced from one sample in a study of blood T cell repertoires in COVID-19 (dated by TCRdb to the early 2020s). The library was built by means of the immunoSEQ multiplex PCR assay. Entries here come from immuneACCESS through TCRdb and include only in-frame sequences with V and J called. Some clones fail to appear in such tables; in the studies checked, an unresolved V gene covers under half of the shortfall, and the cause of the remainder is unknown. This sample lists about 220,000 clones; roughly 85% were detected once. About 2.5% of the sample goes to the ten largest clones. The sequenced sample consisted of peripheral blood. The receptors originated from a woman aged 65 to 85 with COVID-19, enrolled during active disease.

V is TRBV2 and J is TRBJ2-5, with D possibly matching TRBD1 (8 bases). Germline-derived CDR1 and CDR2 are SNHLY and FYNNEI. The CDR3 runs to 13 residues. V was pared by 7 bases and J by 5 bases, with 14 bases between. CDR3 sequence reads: CASTDREGETQYF. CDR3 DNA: TGTGCCAGCACGGACAGGGAGGGGGAGACCCAGTACTTC.

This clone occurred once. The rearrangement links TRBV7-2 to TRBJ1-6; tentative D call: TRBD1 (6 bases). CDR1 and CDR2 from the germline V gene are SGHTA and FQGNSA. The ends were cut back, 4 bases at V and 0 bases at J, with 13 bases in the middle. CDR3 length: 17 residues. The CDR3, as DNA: TGTGCCAGCAGCTCGCCGGGACAAAGCTCCTATAATTCACCCCTCCACTTT. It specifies CASSSPGQSSYNSPLHF.

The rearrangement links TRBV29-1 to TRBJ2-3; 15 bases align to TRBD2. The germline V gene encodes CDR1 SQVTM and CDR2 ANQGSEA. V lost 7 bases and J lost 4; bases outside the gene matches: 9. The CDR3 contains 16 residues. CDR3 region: CSAEGLAGGNPDTQYF. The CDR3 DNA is TGCAGCGCTGAGGGACTAGCGGGAGGAAACCCAGATACGCAGTATTTT.

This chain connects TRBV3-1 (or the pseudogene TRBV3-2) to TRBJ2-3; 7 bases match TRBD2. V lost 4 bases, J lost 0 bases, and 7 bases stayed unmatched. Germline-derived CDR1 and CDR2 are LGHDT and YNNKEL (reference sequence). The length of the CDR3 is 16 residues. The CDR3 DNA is TGTGCCAGCAGCCCCGGACTAGACCTTAGCACAGATACGCAGTATTTT. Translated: CASSPGLDLSTDTQYF.

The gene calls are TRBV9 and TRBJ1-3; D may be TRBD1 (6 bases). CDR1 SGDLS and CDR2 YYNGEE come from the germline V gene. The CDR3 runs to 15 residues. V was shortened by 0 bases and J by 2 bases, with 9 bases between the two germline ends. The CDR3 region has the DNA TGTGCCAGCAGCGTAGATGGGGGCGCTGGAAACACCATATATTTT. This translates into CASSVDGGAGNTIYF.

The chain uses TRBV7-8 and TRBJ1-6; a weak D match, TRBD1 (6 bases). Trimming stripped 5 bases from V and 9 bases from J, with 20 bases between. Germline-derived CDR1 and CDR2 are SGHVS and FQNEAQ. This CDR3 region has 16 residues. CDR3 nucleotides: TGTGCCAGCAGCCCCCTAACTGGGGACACGGGTTCACCCCTCCACTTT. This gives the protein CASSPLTGDTGSPLHF.

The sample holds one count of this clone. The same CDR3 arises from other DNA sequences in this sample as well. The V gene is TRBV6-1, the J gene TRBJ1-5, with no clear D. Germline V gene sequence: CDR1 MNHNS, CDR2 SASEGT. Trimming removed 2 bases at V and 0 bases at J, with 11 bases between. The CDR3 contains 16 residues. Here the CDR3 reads CASSELAGYSNQPQHF. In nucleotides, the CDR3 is TGTGCCAGCAGTGAATTGGCGGGATATAGCAATCAGCCCCAGCATTTT.

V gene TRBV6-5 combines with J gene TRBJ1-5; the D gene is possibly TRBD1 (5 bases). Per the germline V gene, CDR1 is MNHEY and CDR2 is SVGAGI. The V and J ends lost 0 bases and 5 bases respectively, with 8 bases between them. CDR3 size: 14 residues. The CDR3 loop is CASSYSGGDQPQHF. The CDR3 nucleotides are TGTGCCAGCAGTTACTCGGGGGGGGATCAGCCCCAGCATTTT.

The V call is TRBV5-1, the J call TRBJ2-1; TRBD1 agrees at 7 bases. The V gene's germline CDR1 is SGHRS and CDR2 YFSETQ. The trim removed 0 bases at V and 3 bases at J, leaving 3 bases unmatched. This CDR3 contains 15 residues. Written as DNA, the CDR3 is TGCGCCAGCAGCTTGGAAGGGGGCTTCTACAATGAGCAGTTCTTC. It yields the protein CASSLEGGFYNEQFF. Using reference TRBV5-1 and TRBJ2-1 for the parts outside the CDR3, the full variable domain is KAGVTQTPRYLIKTRGQQVTLSCSPISGHRSVSWYQQTPGQGLQFLFEYFSETQRNKGNFPGRFSGRQFSNSRSEMNVSTLELGDSALYLCASSLEGGFYNEQFFGPGTRLTVL.

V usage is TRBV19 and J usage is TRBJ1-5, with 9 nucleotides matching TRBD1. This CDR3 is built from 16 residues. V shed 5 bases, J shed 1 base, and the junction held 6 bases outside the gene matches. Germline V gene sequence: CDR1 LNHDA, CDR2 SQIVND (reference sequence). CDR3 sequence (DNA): TGTGCCAGTAGTGCGGGGACAGGGAGGAGCAATCAGCCCCAGCATTTT. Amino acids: CASSAGTGRSNQPQHF.

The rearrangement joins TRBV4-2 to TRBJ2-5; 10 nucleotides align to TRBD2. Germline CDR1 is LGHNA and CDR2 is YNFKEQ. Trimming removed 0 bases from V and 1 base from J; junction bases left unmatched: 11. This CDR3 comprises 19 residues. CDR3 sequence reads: CASSQDQAGLAGGQETQYF. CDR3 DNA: TGTGCCAGCAGCCAAGATCAGGCCGGATTAGCGGGGGGCCAAGAGACCCAGTACTTC.

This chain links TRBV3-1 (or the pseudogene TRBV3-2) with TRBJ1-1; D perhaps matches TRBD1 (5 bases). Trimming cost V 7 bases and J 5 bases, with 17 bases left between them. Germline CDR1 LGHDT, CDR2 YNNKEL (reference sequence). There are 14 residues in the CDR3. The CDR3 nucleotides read TGTGCCAGCACTACCCTAGGGGTTGGGACTGAAGCTTTCTTT. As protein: CASTTLGVGTEAFF.

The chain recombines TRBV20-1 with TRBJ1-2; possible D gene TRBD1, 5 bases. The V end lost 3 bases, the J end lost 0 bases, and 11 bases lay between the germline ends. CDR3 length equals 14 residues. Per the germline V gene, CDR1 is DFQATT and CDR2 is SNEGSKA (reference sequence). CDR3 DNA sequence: TGCAGTGCTAGTGGAACAGGTCCTAACTATGGCTACACCTTC. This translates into CSASGTGPNYGYTF.

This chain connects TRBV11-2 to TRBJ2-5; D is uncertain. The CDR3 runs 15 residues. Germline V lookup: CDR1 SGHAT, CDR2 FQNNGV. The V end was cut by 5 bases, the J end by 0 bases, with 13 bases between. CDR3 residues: CASSQLLVNQETQYF. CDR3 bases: TGTGCCAGCAGCCAGCTTCTAGTAAACCAAGAGACCCAGTACTTC.

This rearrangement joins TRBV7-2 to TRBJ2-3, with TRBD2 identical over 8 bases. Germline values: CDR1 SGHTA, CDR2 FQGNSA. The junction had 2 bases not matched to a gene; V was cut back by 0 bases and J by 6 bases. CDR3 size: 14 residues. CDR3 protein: CASSLARGGDTQYF. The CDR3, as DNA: TGTGCCAGCAGCTTAGCACGGGGGGGGGATACGCAGTATTTT.

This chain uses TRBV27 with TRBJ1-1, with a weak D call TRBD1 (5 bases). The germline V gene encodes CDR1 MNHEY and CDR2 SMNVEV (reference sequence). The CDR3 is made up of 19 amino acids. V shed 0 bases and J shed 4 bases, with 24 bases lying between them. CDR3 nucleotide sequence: TGTGCCAGCAGTTTATCCACAGGAACGACTAGTCGGGGTGGCACTGAAGCTTTCTTT. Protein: CASSLSTGTTSRGGTEAFF.

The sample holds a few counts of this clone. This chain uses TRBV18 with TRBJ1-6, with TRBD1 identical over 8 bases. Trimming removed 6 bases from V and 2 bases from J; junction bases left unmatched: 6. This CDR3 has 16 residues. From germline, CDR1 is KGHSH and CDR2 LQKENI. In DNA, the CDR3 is TGTGCCAGCTCTCAAACAGGGGGACCCTATAATTCACCCCTCCACTTT. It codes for CASSQTGGPYNSPLHF. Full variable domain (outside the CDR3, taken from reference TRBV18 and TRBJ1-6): NAGVMQNPRHLVRRRGQEARLRCSPMKGHSHVYWYRQLPEEGLKFMVYLQKENIIDESGMPKERFSAEFPKEGPSILRIQQVVRGDSAAYFCASSQTGGPYNSPLHFGNGTRLTVT.

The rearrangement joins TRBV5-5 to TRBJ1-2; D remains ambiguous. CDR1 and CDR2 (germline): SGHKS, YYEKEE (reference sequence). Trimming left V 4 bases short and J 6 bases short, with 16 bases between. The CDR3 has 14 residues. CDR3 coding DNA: TGTGCCAGCAGCGGAATCTCCTGGGAGAATGGCTACACCTTC. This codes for CASSGISWENGYTF. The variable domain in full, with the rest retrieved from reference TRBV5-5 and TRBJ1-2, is DAGVTQSPTHLIKTRGQQVTLRCSPISGHKSVSWYQQVLGQGPQFIFQYYEKEERGRGNFPDRFSARQFPNYSSELNVNALLLGDSALYLCASSGISWENGYTFGSGTRLTVV.

The CDR3 DNA sequence: TGTGCCAGCAGCTTATTACTAGCGGGGGGGCCCGTAGATACGCAGTATTTT. It specifies CASSLLLAGGPVDTQYF. This chain joins TRBV13 and TRBJ2-3; 13 bases align to TRBD2. V dropped 2 bases and J dropped 5; count of bases not matched to a gene: 7. The germline V gene has CDR1 PRHDT and CDR2 FYEKMQ (reference sequence). This CDR3 has 17 residues.

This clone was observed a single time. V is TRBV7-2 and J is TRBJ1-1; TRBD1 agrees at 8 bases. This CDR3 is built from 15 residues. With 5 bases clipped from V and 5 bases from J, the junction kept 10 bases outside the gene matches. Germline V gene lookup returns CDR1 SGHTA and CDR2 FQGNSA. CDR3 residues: CASSPRQGLRTEAFF. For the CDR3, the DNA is TGTGCCAGCAGCCCTAGACAGGGGCTGAGGACTGAAGCTTTCTTT.

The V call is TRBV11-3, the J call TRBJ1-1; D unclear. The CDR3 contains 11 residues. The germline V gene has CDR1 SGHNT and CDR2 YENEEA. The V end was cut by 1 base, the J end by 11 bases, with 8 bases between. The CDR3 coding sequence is TGTGCCAGCAGCTTAGGACTTGAGGCTTTCTTT. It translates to CASSLGLEAFF.

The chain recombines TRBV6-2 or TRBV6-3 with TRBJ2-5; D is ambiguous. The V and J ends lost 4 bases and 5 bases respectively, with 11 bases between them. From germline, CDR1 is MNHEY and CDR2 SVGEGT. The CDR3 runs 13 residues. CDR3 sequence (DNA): TGTGCCAGCAGTTTCCGGTTCCGGGAGACCCAGTACTTC. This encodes CASSFRFRETQYF.